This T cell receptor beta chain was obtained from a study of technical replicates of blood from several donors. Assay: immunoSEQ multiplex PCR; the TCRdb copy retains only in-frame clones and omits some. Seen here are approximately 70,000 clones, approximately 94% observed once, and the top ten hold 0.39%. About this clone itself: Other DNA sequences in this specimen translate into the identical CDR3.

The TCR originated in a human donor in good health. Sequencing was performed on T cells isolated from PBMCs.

The DNA for the CDR3 is TGTGCCAGTAGTATAGCTAGCGGGAGCTACGAGCAGTACTTC. This codes for CASSIASGSYEQYF. This sequence joins TRBV19 and TRBJ2-7, with TRBD2 matching 10 bases. The V and J ends lost 1 base and 3 bases, in that order; junction bases with no gene match: 0. Germline V gene sequence: CDR1 LNHDA, CDR2 SQIVND (reference sequence). The CDR3 sequence is 14 residues long.